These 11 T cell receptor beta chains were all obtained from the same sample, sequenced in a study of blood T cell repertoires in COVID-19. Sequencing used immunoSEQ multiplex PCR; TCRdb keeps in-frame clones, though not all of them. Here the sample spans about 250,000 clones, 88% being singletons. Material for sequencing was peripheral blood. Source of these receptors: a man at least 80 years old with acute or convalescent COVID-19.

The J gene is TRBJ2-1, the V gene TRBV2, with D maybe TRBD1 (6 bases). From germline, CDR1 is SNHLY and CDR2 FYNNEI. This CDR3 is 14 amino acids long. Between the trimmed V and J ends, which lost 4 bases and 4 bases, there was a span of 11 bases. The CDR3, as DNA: TGTGCCAGCAGTGGGACAGCCGCGTACAATGAGCAGTTCTTC. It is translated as CASSGTAAYNEQFF.

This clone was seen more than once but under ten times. The CDR3: CASIGRDIGETQYF. CDR3 DNA sequence: TGTGCCAGCATCGGGCGGGATATCGGGGAGACCCAGTACTTC. The chain employs TRBV6-5 and TRBJ2-5; D may be TRBD2 (6 bases). Germline V gives CDR1 MNHEY, CDR2 SVGAGI. The CDR3 has 14 amino acids. Trimming took off 7 bases at V and 5 bases at J, with 17 bases between the two ends.

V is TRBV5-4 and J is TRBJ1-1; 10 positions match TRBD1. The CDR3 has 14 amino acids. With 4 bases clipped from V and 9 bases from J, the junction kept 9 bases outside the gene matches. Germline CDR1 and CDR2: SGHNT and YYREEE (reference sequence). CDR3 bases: TGTGCCAGCAGCGCGACCGGGACAGGGGACAAAGCTTTCTTT. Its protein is CASSATGTGDKAFF.

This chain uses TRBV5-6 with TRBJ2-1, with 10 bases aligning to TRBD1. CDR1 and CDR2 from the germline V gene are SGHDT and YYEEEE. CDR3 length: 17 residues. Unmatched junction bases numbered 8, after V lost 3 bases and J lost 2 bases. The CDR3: CASSSPTDRGPYNEQFF. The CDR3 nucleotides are TGTGCCAGCAGCTCCCCAACCGACAGGGGGCCCTACAATGAGCAGTTCTTC.

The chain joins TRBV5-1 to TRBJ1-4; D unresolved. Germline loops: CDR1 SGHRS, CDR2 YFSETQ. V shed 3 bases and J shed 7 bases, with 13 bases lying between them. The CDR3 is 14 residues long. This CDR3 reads CASSSERYGEKLFF. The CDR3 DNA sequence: TGCGCCAGCAGCTCGGAGAGATATGGTGAAAAACTGTTTTTT.

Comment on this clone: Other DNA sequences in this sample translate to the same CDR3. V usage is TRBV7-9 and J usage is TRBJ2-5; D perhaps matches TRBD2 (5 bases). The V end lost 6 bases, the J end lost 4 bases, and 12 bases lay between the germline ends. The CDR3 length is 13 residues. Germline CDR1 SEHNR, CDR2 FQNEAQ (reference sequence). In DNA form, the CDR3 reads TGTGCCAGCAGTCGCGGAGGAGGAGAGACCCAGTACTTC. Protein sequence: CASSRGGGETQYF.

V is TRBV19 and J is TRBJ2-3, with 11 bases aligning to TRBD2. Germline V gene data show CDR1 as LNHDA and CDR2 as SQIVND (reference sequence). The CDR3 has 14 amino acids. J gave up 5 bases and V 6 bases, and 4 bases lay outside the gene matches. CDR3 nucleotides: TGTGCCAGTAGCCCTGGACTAGCGGGAGATACGCAGTATTTT. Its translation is CASSPGLAGDTQYF.

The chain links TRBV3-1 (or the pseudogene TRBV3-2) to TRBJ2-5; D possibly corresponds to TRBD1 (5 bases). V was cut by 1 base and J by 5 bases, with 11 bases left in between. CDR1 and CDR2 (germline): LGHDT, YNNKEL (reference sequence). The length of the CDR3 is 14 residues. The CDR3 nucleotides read TGTGCCAGCAGCCAAGGCAGGGTGGGGGAGACCCAGTACTTC. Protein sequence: CASSQGRVGETQYF.

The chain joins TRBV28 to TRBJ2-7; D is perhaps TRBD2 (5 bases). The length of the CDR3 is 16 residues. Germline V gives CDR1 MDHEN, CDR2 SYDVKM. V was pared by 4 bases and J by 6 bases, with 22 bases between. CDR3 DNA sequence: TGTGCCAGCAGTTCCCCCCCGAACCGGGGAGCAGGCGAGCAGTACTTC. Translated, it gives CASSSPPNRGAGEQYF. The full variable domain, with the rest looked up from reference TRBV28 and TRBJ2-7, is DVKVTQSSRYLVKRTGEKVFLECVQDMDHENMFWYRQDPGLGLRLIYFSYDVKMKEKGDIPEGYSVSREKKERFSLILESASTNQTSMYLCASSSPPNRGAGEQYFGPGTRLTVT.

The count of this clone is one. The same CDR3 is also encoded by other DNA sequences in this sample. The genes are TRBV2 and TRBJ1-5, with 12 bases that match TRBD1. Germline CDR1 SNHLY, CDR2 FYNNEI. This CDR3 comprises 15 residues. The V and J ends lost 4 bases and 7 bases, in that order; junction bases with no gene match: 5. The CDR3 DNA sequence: TGTGCCAGCAGTGGGGGGACAGGGGGCGGACAGCCCCAGCATTTT. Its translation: CASSGGTGGGQPQHF. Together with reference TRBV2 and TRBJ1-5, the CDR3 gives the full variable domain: EPEVTQTPSHQVTQMGQEVILRCVPISNHLYFYWYRQILGQKVEFLVSFYNNEISEKSEIFDDQFSVERPDGSNFTLKIRSTKLEDSAMYFCASSGGTGGGQPQHFGDGTRLSIL.

For the CDR3, the DNA is TGTGCCAGCTCACCACGACACCCTCGCCCAGAGACCCAGTACTTC. Translated, it gives CASSPRHPRPETQYF. The chain links TRBV18 to TRBJ2-5; D gene ambiguous. V lost 1 base to trimming and J lost 4 bases, with 13 bases between them. The CDR3 is 15 residues long. Germline assignment: CDR1 KGHSH and CDR2 LQKENI.